This TCR beta chain was sequenced for a study of beta chain features in type 1 diabetes. Germline CDR1 reads SGDLS; CDR2 reads YYNGEE. The junction had 9 bases not matched to a gene; V was cut back by 3 bases and J by 8 bases. The CDR3 is 15 amino acids. Sequencing targeted expressed TCRB transcripts, as all isolated RNA had been reverse transcribed. Using immunoSEQ multiplex PCR, the repertoire was profiled, and TCRdb retains in-frame clones only, with some absent. This table has around 280,000 clones, about 7.8% appearing once. This TCR was sampled from a woman under 30 in good health. The chain links TRBV9 to TRBJ2-3, with 10 bases that match TRBD2. Sequenced input: central memory CD4+ T cells from blood. CDR3 region: CASSASGRGYGTQYF. In DNA form, the CDR3 reads TGTGCCAGCAGCGCCAGCGGGAGGGGGTACGGTACGCAGTATTTT.